This T cell receptor beta chain is from a study of T-cell memory formation after mild COVID-19. Study observations and caveats: Contracting CD4+ clones lay largely in CM and EM, with CD8+ ones residing in EMRA. The study detected some responding clones in pre-infection memory, suggesting cross-reactive memory joined. Whether second-wave clones peaking at day 37 were SARS-CoV-2 specific went unconfirmed.

TCRdb itself ran the 5' RACE reads through MiXCR, one entry per CDR3 protein. The table has approximately 250,000 distinct CDR3 sequences, 15% to 20% seen once. This clonotype was detected a few times. Its antigen is unknown. This receptor was obtained from a young man who had mild COVID-19 (a few samples of this study predate the infection). Cell type and time point are not known. Sequencing used PBMCs or a T cell subset sorted from them (not recorded which).

The CDR3 sequence: CSAPELTNEKLFF. CDR3 coding DNA: TGCAGTGCGCCAGAACTGACTAATGAAAAACTGTTTTTT. This rearrangement joins TRBV20-1 to TRBJ1-4, with D unresolved. The CDR3 totals 13 residues. With 6 bases removed from V and 2 bases from J, the gap between germline ends came to 10 bases. In germline, CDR1 is DFQATT, CDR2 SNEGSKA (reference sequence).